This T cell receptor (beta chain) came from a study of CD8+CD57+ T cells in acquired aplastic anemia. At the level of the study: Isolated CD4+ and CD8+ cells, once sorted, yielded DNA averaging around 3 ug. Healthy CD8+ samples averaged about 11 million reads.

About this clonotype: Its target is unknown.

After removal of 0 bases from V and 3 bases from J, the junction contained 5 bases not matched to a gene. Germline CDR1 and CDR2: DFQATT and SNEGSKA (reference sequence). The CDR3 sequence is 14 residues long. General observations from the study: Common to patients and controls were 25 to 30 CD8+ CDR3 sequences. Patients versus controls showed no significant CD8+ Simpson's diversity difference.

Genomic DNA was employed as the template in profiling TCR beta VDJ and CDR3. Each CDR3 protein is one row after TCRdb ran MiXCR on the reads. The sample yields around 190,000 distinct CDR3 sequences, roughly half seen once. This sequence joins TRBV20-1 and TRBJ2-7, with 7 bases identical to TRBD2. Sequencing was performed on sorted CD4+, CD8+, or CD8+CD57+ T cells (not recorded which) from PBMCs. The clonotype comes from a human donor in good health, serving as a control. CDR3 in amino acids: CSARDSSGIYEQYF. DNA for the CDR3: TGCAGTGCTAGAGATTCCAGCGGGATCTACGAGCAGTACTTC.